Below, 14 T cell receptor beta chains from the same sample are listed, as sequenced in a study of blood T cell repertoires in COVID-19. The method was immunoSEQ multiplex PCR; TCRdb's version includes in-frame clones alone and lacks a portion of them. The sample carries about 130,000 clones, approximately 84% recorded once. Material for sequencing was peripheral blood. These receptors originate from a man aged 65 to 79 with acute or convalescent COVID-19.

V usage is TRBV18 and J usage is TRBJ1-1; tentative D call: TRBD1 (5 bases). CDR1 KGHSH and CDR2 LQKENI come from the germline V gene. Trimming left V 2 bases short and J 4 bases short, with 20 bases between. CDR3 size: 17 residues. The CDR3 sequence: CASSPTRGRGSGTEAFF. CDR3 nucleotide sequence: TGTGCCAGCTCACCAACGCGGGGGAGGGGATCCGGCACTGAAGCTTTCTTT.

This sequence joins TRBV27 and TRBJ2-1; weak D call: TRBD1 (6 bases). Germline lookup yields CDR1 MNHEY and CDR2 SMNVEV (reference sequence). The CDR3 covers 14 residues. The V and J ends lost 10 bases and 2 bases respectively, with 15 bases between them. The CDR3 loop reads CATKGHGAYNEQFF. CDR3 DNA: TGTGCCACTAAGGGACATGGAGCCTACAATGAGCAGTTCTTC.

This rearrangement joins TRBV2 to TRBJ2-5; 8 positions agree with TRBD2. There are 13 residues in the CDR3. The J segment lost 1 base and the V segment lost 5 bases, leaving 0 bases of the junction unmatched. Germline assignment: CDR1 SNHLY and CDR2 FYNNEI. The CDR3 sequence is CASSRGGQETQYF. The CDR3 DNA reads as TGTGCCAGCAGTCGGGGGGGCCAAGAGACCCAGTACTTC.

V is TRBV4-1 and J is TRBJ2-7; 8 bases match TRBD1. Germline CDR1 is MGHRA and CDR2 is YSYEKL. CDR3 length: 17 amino acids. Trimming took 4 bases from V and 5 from J; bases not matched to a gene: 16. The CDR3 nucleotides are TGCGCCAGCAGCCTAACCAGACAGGGGCGCCCTTCTAACGAGCAGTACTTC. Protein product: CASSLTRQGRPSNEQYF.

This clone was picked up many times. CDR3: CASSQDTGRTQYF. The CDR3 DNA reads as TGCGCCAGCAGCCAAGATACAGGGCGTACGCAGTATTTT. The chain employs TRBV4-1 and TRBJ2-3; weak D call: TRBD1 (6 bases). Germline V gene data show CDR1 as MGHRA and CDR2 as YSYEKL. The CDR3 consists of 13 residues. The V and J ends lost 0 bases and 8 bases respectively, with 9 bases between them.

The chain joins TRBV6-5 to TRBJ2-7; TRBD1 agrees at 7 bases. The J segment lost 2 bases and the V segment lost 6 bases, leaving 7 bases of the junction unmatched. The CDR3 length is 14 residues. The V gene's germline CDR1 is MNHEY and CDR2 SVGAGI. The DNA for the CDR3 is TGTGCCAGCAGGCTCGACGGGACAGCCTACGAGCAGTACTTC. Its protein product is CASRLDGTAYEQYF.

The chain carries TRBV29-1 and TRBJ1-2; maybe TRBD1 (5 bases). V was shortened by 5 bases and J by 4 bases, with 11 bases between the two germline ends. The CDR3 totals 12 residues. Germline lookup yields CDR1 SQVTM and CDR2 ANQGSEA. The CDR3 loop is CSVLGGGYGYTF. Written as DNA, the CDR3 is TGCAGCGTTCTCGGGGGGGGCTATGGCTACACCTTC. The variable domain in full, with the rest retrieved from reference TRBV29-1 and TRBJ1-2, is SAVISQKPSRDICQRGTSLTIQCQVDSQVTMMFWYRQQPGQSLTLIATANQGSEATYESGFVIDKFPISRPNLTFSTLTVSNMSPEDSSIYLCSVLGGGYGYTFGSGTRLTVV.

Here the CDR3 reads CASSEGTGYGYTF. DNA for the CDR3: TGTGCCAGCAGTGAGGGGACAGGGTATGGCTACACCTTC. The J gene is TRBJ1-2, the V gene TRBV6-4; 9 nucleotides align to TRBD1. V shed 3 bases, J shed 5 bases, and the junction held 1 base outside the gene matches. The CDR3 sequence is 13 residues long. CDR1 and CDR2 from the germline V gene are MRHNA and SNTAGT.

The chain carries TRBV13 and TRBJ2-3; weak D call: TRBD2 (5 bases). This CDR3 spans 15 amino acids. Looked up from germline, CDR1 is PRHDT and CDR2 is FYEKMQ (reference sequence). Trimming took off 3 bases at V and 5 bases at J, with 15 bases between the two ends. The CDR3 region is CASSFGGSGGDTQYF. DNA for the CDR3: TGTGCCAGCAGCTTCGGCGGGTCCGGAGGAGATACGCAGTATTTT.

A single count supports this clone. The J gene is TRBJ2-7, the V gene TRBV12-1; TRBD2, the table's D call, lacks a check against the DNA. TRBV12-1 is flagged as a pseudogene. CDR3 length: 18 amino acids. CDR3 DNA: TGTGCCAGCAGCTTTACAGCGGGGGCCCCACCAGCCGCCTACGAGCAGTACTTC. Translating gives CASSFTAGAPPAAYEQYF.

The sample holds one count of this clone. V gene TRBV28 combines with J gene TRBJ1-6; a weak D match, TRBD1 (5 bases). The CDR3 consists of 15 residues. The germline V and J ends were trimmed by 6 bases and 11 bases, with 20 bases remaining between them. Germline V gives CDR1 MDHEN, CDR2 SYDVKM. CDR3 nucleotide sequence: TGTGCCAGCAGCGCGACGGGGGTCCGAGGGACACCCCTCCACTTT. The encoded protein is CASSATGVRGTPLHF.

The rearrangement joins TRBV6-5 to TRBJ2-1, with a weak D call TRBD2 (7 bases). Germline V CDR1 and CDR2: MNHEY, SVGAGI. The CDR3 runs to 11 residues. V lost 6 bases to trimming and J lost 12 bases, with 12 bases between them. CDR3 sequence: CASREGGWQFF. CDR3 sequence (DNA): TGTGCCAGCAGGGAGGGGGGGTGGCAGTTCTTC.

This chain connects TRBV11-2 to TRBJ2-5; maybe TRBD1 (6 bases). The CDR3 is 16 residues long. Germline CDR1 and CDR2: SGHAT and FQNNGV. The V and J ends lost 1 base and 4 bases respectively, with 16 bases between them. CDR3 amino acids: CASSLVGQGTGETQYF. The CDR3 DNA follows: TGTGCCAGCAGCTTAGTGGGACAAGGGACGGGAGAGACCCAGTACTTC.

This CDR3 reads CASSPAGGNTEAFF. CDR3 bases: TGTGCCAGCTCACCAGCAGGGGGCAACACTGAAGCTTTCTTT. J is TRBJ1-1 and V is TRBV18; 8 bases agree with TRBD1. The V gene end was trimmed by 2 bases and the J gene end by 2 bases; junction bases not matched to a gene: 1. Germline lookup yields CDR1 KGHSH and CDR2 LQKENI. The CDR3 length is 14 residues.